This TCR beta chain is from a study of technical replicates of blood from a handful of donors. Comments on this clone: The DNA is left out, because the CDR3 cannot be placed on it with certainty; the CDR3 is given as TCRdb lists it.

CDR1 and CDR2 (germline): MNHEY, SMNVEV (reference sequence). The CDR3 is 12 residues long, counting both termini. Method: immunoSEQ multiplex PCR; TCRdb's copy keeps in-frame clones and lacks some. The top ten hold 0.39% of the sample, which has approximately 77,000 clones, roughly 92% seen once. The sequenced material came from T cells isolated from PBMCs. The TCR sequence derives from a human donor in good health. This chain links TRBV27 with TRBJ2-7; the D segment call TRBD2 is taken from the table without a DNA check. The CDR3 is CASSTSGGEQYF.